These 14 T cell receptor beta chains were all obtained from the same sample, sequenced in a study of blood T cell repertoires in COVID-19. TCRdb's table, derived via immunoSEQ multiplex PCR, lists solely in-frame clones and lacks some. Among over 300,000 clones, 85% to 90% were seen once, and the ten largest hold about 9.4%. Sample: PBMCs or T cells enriched from blood (not recorded which). The receptor source for this set is a woman between 18 and 30 years old who had recovered from COVID-19.

The CDR3 DNA is TGTGCCAGCAGCCGGCGCCCGGAAGGAGAGCCCCAGCATTTT. Amino acids: CASSRRPEGEPQHF. This chain joins TRBV6-5 and TRBJ1-5; no firm D call. The CDR3 totals 14 residues. V gave up 6 bases and J gave up 8 bases, with 17 bases separating them. CDR1 is MNHEY, CDR2 SVGAGI, per germline.

This chain uses TRBV11-2 with TRBJ2-7; a possible D gene is TRBD1 (6 bases). The CDR3 contains 13 residues. V gave up 2 bases and J gave up 6 bases, with 11 bases separating them. CDR1 and CDR2 from the germline V gene are SGHAT and FQNNGV. The CDR3 loop is CASSLISGAEQYF. CDR3 DNA sequence: TGTGCCAGCAGCTTAATTTCAGGGGCCGAGCAGTACTTC. Full variable domain (outside the CDR3, taken from reference TRBV11-2 and TRBJ2-7): EAGVAQSPRYKIIEKRQSVAFWCNPISGHATLYWYQQILGQGPKLLIQFQNNGVVDDSQLPKDRFSAERLKGVDSTLKIQPAKLEDSAVYLCASSLISGAEQYFGPGTRLTVT.

This clone was recorded once. CDR3 DNA: TGTGCCAGCAGTGAGCTCCAGGGGGCCTCTGGAAACACCATATATTTT. Its translation: CASSELQGASGNTIYF. V is TRBV25-1 and J is TRBJ1-3; 8 nucleotides agree with TRBD1. This CDR3 region has 16 residues. CDR1 is MGHDK and CDR2 is SYGVNS in the germline V gene. Trimming at V came to 3 bases and at J to 0 bases, leaving 4 bases not matched to a gene. Filled out from reference TRBV25-1 and TRBJ1-3, the complete variable domain reads EADIYQTPRYLVIGTGKKITLECSQTMGHDKMYWYQQDPGMELHLIHYSYGVNSTEKGDLSSESTVSRIRTEHFPLTLESARPSHTSQYLCASSELQGASGNTIYFGEGSWLTVV.

The rearrangement joins TRBV19 to TRBJ2-2, with D tentatively TRBD1 (6 bases). Per germline, CDR1 LNHDA and CDR2 SQIVND (reference sequence). There are 13 residues in the CDR3. V was shortened by 5 bases and J by 6 bases, with 10 bases between the two germline ends. CDR3: CASSPGQSGELFF. DNA for the CDR3: TGTGCCAGTAGTCCCGGACAGTCCGGGGAGCTGTTTTTT.

This sequence joins TRBV29-1 and TRBJ1-1; possible D gene TRBD1, 5 bases. Germline V gene sequence: CDR1 SQVTM, CDR2 ANQGSEA. V was pared by 0 bases and J by 7 bases, with 9 bases between. CDR3 size: 12 residues. The chain's CDR3 is CSVEDRVLEAFF. The CDR3 DNA reads as TGCAGCGTTGAAGACAGGGTTCTTGAAGCTTTCTTT.

This clone has only one observation. The rearrangement uses TRBV18 and TRBJ1-2; 8 bases agree with TRBD1. The CDR3 spans 16 residues. Trimming took 0 bases from V and 2 from J; bases not matched to a gene: 5. CDR1 KGHSH and CDR2 LQKENI come from the germline V gene. The CDR3 here is CASSPPGTGSNYGYTF. The CDR3 nucleotides read TGTGCCAGCTCACCACCCGGGACAGGCTCCAACTATGGCTACACCTTC.

The chain recombines TRBV19 with TRBJ1-1; the D is unclear. Germline V gene data show CDR1 as LNHDA and CDR2 as SQIVND (reference sequence). The V and J ends lost 6 bases and 1 base respectively, with 9 bases between them. The CDR3 contains 13 residues. CDR3 loop: CASRGRENTEAFF. CDR3 nucleotides: TGTGCCAGTAGAGGACGGGAGAACACTGAAGCTTTCTTT.

This clone was seen a handful of times. V and J are TRBV24-1 and TRBJ2-5; possibly TRBD1 for D (6 bases). Germline lookup yields CDR1 KGHDR and CDR2 SFDVKD. CDR3 length: 13 residues. V lost 4 bases to trimming and J lost 4 bases, with 9 bases between them. CDR3 DNA sequence: TGTGCCACCAGTGAGGGGGCTGGAGAGACCCAGTACTTC. Protein: CATSEGAGETQYF.

This chain uses TRBV27 with TRBJ1-4; 12 nucleotides align to TRBD1. Trimming cost V 5 bases and J 7 bases; bases outside gene matches: 17. CDR1 and CDR2 from the germline V gene are MNHEY and SMNVEV (reference sequence). This CDR3 region has 19 residues. CDR3 loop: CASSPFAGGGQGAPEKLFF. CDR3 nucleotide sequence: TGTGCCAGCAGTCCCTTCGCCGGGGGGGGACAGGGGGCGCCTGAAAAACTGTTTTTT.

This chain links TRBV5-8 with TRBJ2-1, with D hard to call. This CDR3 spans 12 amino acids. Germline CDR1 and CDR2: SGHTS and YDEGEE. V was pared by 3 bases and J by 5 bases, with 6 bases between. CDR3 in DNA: TGTGCCAGCAGCTCCTATAACAATGAGCAGTTCTTC. As protein: CASSSYNNEQFF.

This chain connects TRBV19 to TRBJ1-2; 8 nucleotides match TRBD1. Trimming at V came to 6 bases and at J to 4 bases, leaving 16 bases not matched to a gene. Germline V gene data show CDR1 as LNHDA and CDR2 as SQIVND (reference sequence). The CDR3 has 17 amino acids. CDR3: CASSIALGQGLSYGYTF. The CDR3 DNA reads as TGTGCCAGTAGCATCGCCCTCGGACAGGGCCTATCCTATGGCTACACCTTC.

The chain joins TRBV5-1 to TRBJ2-7; D is unclear. Per germline, CDR1 SGHRS and CDR2 YFSETQ. Trimming stripped 4 bases from V and 2 bases from J, with 19 bases between. CDR3 length: 16 residues. The CDR3, as DNA: TGCGCCAGCAGCCACAGAATGGTGGTAATTACCTACGAGCAGTACTTC. Translated, it gives CASSHRMVVITYEQYF.

This clone was recorded at least ten times. The J gene is TRBJ2-1, the V gene TRBV6-5, with D perhaps TRBD2 (6 bases). V was cut by 0 bases and J by 6 bases, with 9 bases left in between. Germline V gene lookup returns CDR1 MNHEY and CDR2 SVGAGI. The CDR3 is 14 residues long. CDR3 DNA sequence: TGTGCCAGCAGTTACTCGAACGGGGGCAATGAGCAGTTCTTC. This codes for CASSYSNGGNEQFF.

The chain is built from TRBV27 and TRBJ1-2, with D possibly being TRBD1 (6 bases). The germline CDR1 and CDR2 sequences are MNHEY and SMNVEV (reference sequence). This CDR3 has 16 residues. Trimming pared 3 bases from V and 4 bases from J, leaving 18 bases between. The CDR3 loop reads CASSFLGAKAVYGYTF. The CDR3 nucleotides read TGTGCCAGCAGTTTCTTGGGGGCCAAGGCTGTCTATGGCTACACCTTC.